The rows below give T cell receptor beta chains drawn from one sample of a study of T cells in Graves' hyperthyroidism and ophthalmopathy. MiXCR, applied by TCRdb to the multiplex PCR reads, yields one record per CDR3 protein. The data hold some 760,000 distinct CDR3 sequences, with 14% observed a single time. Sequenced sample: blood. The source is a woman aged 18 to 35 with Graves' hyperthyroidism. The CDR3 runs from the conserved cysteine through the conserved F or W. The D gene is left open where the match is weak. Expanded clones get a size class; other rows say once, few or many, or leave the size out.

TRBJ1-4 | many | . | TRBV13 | CASSSLGGDEEKLFF | TGTGCCAGCAGCTCACTTGGTGGAGACGAAGAAAAACTGTTTTTT
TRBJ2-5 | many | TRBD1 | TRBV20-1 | CSARATGAYQETQYF | TGCAGTGCTAGAGCTACAGGGGCTTACCAAGAGACCCAGTACTTC
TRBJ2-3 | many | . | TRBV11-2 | CASSGRHTDTQYF | TGTGCCAGCAGCGGGAGACACACAGATACGCAGTATTTT
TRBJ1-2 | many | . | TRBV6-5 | CASSYRQAGAGYTF | TGTGCCAGCAGTTACCGGCAGGCGGGCGCTGGCTACACCTTC
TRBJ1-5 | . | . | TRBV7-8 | CASSLLAIPLNQPQHF | TGTGCCAGCAGCTTATTGGCCATTCCCCTTAATCAGCCCCAGCATTTT
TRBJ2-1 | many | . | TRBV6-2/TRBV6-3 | CASRTPGLYYNEQFF | TGTGCCAGCAGGACCCCGGGACTTTACTACAATGAGCAGTTCTTC
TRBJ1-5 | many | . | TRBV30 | CAWSVKSRQPQHF | TGTGCCTGGAGTGTAAAGTCCCGCCAGCCCCAGCATTTT
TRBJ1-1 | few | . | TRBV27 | CASSFTLNTEAFF | TGTGCCAGCAGTTTTACCCTTAACACTGAAGCTTTCTTT
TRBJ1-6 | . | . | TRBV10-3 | CASMRQVGSPLHF | TGTGCCAGCATGAGACAGGTGGGATCACCCCTCCACTTT
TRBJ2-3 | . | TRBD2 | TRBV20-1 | CSARDFVASGSKDTQYF | TGCAGTGCTAGAGATTTTGTGGCTAGCGGGAGTAAAGATACGCAGTATTTT
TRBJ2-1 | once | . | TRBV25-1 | CTSSDESSAYNEQFF | TGTACCAGCAGTGACGAATCTAGCGCTTACAATGAGCAGTTCTTC
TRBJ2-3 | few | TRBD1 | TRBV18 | CASSAGTGGADTQYF | TGTGCCAGCTCAGCCGGGACAGGGGGCGCGGATACGCAGTATTTT
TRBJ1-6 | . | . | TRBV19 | CASSGVRNSPLHF | TGTGCCAGTAGTGGGGTCAGAAATTCACCCCTCCACTTT
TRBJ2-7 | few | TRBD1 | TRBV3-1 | CASSRTGVDYEQYF | TGTGCCAGCAGCCGGACAGGGGTGGACTACGAGCAGTACTTC
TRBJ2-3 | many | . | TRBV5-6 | CASSLGGTARYTQYF | TGTGCCAGCAGCTTGGGCGGGACAGCGAGGTATACGCAGTATTTT
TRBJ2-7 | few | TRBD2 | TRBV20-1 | CSARGPGLAGFSYEQYF | TGCAGTGCTAGAGGGCCGGGACTAGCGGGATTTTCCTACGAGCAGTACTTC
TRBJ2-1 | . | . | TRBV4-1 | CASSQVGRGAKNYNEQFF | TGCGCCAGCAGCCAAGTTGGGCGAGGGGCGAAAAACTACAATGAGCAGTTCTTC
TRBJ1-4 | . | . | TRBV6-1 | CASRFTLNEKLFF | TGTGCCAGCAGATTTACATTGAATGAAAAACTGTTTTTT
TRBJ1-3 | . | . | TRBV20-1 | CSAILSGNTIYF | TGCAGTGCCATTCTCTCTGGAAACACCATATATTTT
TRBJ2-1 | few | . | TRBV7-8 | CASRSTTGIEQFF | TGTGCCAGCAGATCTACTACAGGGATTGAGCAGTTCTTC
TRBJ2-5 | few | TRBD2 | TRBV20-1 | CSARDRLAGIQETQYF | TGCAGTGCTAGAGATCGGCTAGCGGGTATCCAAGAGACCCAGTACTTC
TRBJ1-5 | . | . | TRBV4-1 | CASSQSRGSDQPQHF | TGCGCCAGCAGCCAATCCAGGGGTTCGGACCAGCCCCAGCATTTT
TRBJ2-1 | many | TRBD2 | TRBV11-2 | CASSPRTSGLPAYNEQFF | TGTGCCAGCAGCCCCCGGACTAGCGGACTCCCAGCGTACAATGAGCAGTTCTTC
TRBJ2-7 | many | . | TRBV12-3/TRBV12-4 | CASSPGGQIYEQYF | TGTGCCAGCAGTCCCGGGGGACAAATTTACGAGCAGTACTTC
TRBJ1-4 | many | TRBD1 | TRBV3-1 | CASSRGRYTGDEKLFF | TGTGCCAGCAGCCGGGGGAGGTACACAGGGGACGAAAAACTGTTTTTT
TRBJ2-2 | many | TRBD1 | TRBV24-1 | CATSDFWTGDTGELFF | TGTGCCACCAGTGATTTTTGGACAGGGGACACCGGGGAGCTGTTTTTT
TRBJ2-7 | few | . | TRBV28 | CASSQTLSGFSYEQYF | TGTGCCAGCAGCCAAACGCTGAGCGGGTTCTCCTACGAGCAGTACTTC
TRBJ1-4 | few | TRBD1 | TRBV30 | CAWSEGGGGLRYNEKLFF | TGTGCCTGGAGTGAGGGAGGGGGCGGCCTCCGATACAATGAAAAACTGTTTTTT
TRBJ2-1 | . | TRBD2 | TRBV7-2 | CASTKGLAGGNEQFF | TGTGCCAGCACCAAGGGACTAGCGGGAGGTAATGAGCAGTTCTTC
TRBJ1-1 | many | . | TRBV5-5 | CASSLEALNTEAFF | TGTGCCAGCAGCTTGGAAGCCCTGAACACTGAAGCTTTCTTT
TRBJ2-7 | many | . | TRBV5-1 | CASSVQGHEQYF | TGCGCCAGCAGCGTACAGGGCCACGAGCAGTACTTC
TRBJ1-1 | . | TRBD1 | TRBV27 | CASSLGKQGGPNTEAFF | TGTGCCAGCAGTTTAGGGAAACAGGGGGGCCCGAACACTGAAGCTTTCTTT
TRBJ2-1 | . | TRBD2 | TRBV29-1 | CSAGLAGVYNEQFF | TGCAGCGCGGGACTAGCGGGAGTGTACAATGAGCAGTTCTTC
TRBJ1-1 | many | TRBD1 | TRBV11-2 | CASSLIQGTEAFF | TGTGCCAGCAGCTTAATACAGGGGACTGAAGCTTTCTTT
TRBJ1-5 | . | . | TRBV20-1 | CSARPGERPQHF | TGCAGTGCTAGGCCCGGTGAGCGGCCCCAGCATTTT
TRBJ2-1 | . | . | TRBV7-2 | CASSLISGEQFF | TGTGCCAGCAGCTTAATCAGCGGGGAGCAGTTCTTC